A selection of T cell receptor beta chains follows, all from one sample in a study of T cells in Graves' hyperthyroidism and ophthalmopathy. TCRdb recomputed calls from the multiplex PCR reads with MiXCR, one row per CDR3 protein. Of approximately 700,000 distinct CDR3 sequences listed, about 45% are singletons. Sequencing used peripheral blood or thyroid tissue (not recorded which). Receptors were obtained from an adult man with Graves' disease, either hyperthyroidism or ophthalmopathy (not recorded which). CDR3s include the opening cysteine and the closing phenylalanine or tryptophan. D genes are given only for firm matches. A row's size may be missing; if present it is once, few, many or a size class.

abundance: .; d_gene: .; v_gene: TRBV2; j_gene: TRBJ1-2; CDR3nt: TGTGCCAGCTTGTCAGGAGGCCACTATGGCTACACCTTC; CDR3aa: CASLSGGHYGYTF
abundance: .; d_gene: TRBD1; v_gene: TRBV10-3; j_gene: TRBJ2-7; CDR3nt: TGTGCCATCAGTGAAACCGGGACAGGGAACGGGTACGAGCAGTACTTC; CDR3aa: CAISETGTGNGYEQYF
abundance: .; d_gene: TRBD1; v_gene: TRBV24-1; j_gene: TRBJ1-2; CDR3nt: TGTGCCACCAGTGATCCGAAGACAGGGACCGGTGGCTACACCTTC; CDR3aa: CATSDPKTGTGGYTF
abundance: few; d_gene: .; v_gene: TRBV6-1; j_gene: TRBJ1-5; CDR3nt: TGTGCCAGCAGTTACTTGGTCGGCCAGCCCCAGCATTTT; CDR3aa: CASSYLVGQPQHF
abundance: .; d_gene: TRBD1; v_gene: TRBV10-2; j_gene: TRBJ1-5; CDR3nt: TGCGCCACCAGGACCCCCCCGGGACAGGGGGGAGATAGCAATCAGCCCCAGCATTTT; CDR3aa: CATRTPPGQGGDSNQPQHF
abundance: .; d_gene: .; v_gene: TRBV2; j_gene: TRBJ1-5; CDR3nt: TGTGCCAGCAGTGAAGGGGGGAGACGGTTGTATCAGCCCCAGCATTTT; CDR3aa: CASSEGGRRLYQPQHF
abundance: many; d_gene: .; v_gene: TRBV2; j_gene: TRBJ1-1; CDR3nt: TGTGCCAGCAAGGGTTACACTGAAGCTTTCTTT; CDR3aa: CASKGYTEAFF
abundance: .; d_gene: TRBD1; v_gene: TRBV7-2; j_gene: TRBJ1-2; CDR3nt: TGTGCCAGCAGTCGGACAGGGGGCCGTGGGTATGGCTACACCTTC; CDR3aa: CASSRTGGRGYGYTF
abundance: many; d_gene: TRBD1; v_gene: TRBV2; j_gene: TRBJ1-1; CDR3nt: TGTGCCAGCAGTGACAGGGGGCTAGCTTTCTTT; CDR3aa: CASSDRGLAFF
abundance: many; d_gene: .; v_gene: TRBV20-1; j_gene: TRBJ1-5; CDR3nt: TGCAGTGCTAGACGTGGGAATCAGCCCCAGCATTTT; CDR3aa: CSARRGNQPQHF
abundance: many; d_gene: .; v_gene: TRBV19; j_gene: TRBJ1-1; CDR3nt: TGTGCCAGTTACCCAGGGCACACTGAAGCTTTCTTT; CDR3aa: CASYPGHTEAFF
abundance: many; d_gene: .; v_gene: TRBV7-9; j_gene: TRBJ2-7; CDR3nt: TGTGCCAGCAGCTTAGGCAGGGGGGACTACGAGCAGTACTTC; CDR3aa: CASSLGRGDYEQYF
abundance: .; d_gene: .; v_gene: TRBV7-2; j_gene: TRBJ2-7; CDR3nt: TGTGCCAGCAGCTTGGAGGGGACCTTTTACGAGCAGTACTTC; CDR3aa: CASSLEGTFYEQYF
abundance: many; d_gene: .; v_gene: TRBV20-1; j_gene: TRBJ2-7; CDR3nt: TGCAGTGCTAGCCGAAGGCCGGACGAGCAGTACTTC; CDR3aa: CSASRRPDEQYF
abundance: once; d_gene: TRBD1; v_gene: TRBV10-3; j_gene: TRBJ1-6; CDR3nt: TGTGCCATCAGTGAGCAAGGACAGGGTTCACCCCTCCACTTT; CDR3aa: CAISEQGQGSPLHF
abundance: few; d_gene: .; v_gene: TRBV4-1; j_gene: TRBJ2-7; CDR3nt: TGCGCCAGCAGCCAAGAGGAGCGGAATTCCTACGAGCAGTACTTC; CDR3aa: CASSQEERNSYEQYF
abundance: few; d_gene: TRBD1; v_gene: TRBV9; j_gene: TRBJ1-2; CDR3nt: TGTGCCAGCAGCGTCGGGACAGGGGGTAACTATGGCTACACCTTC; CDR3aa: CASSVGTGGNYGYTF
abundance: .; d_gene: TRBD2; v_gene: TRBV9; j_gene: TRBJ2-5; CDR3nt: TGTGCCAGCAGCGTAGTGGGACTAGCGGGGGGAGAGACCCAGTACTTC; CDR3aa: CASSVVGLAGGETQYF
abundance: .; d_gene: TRBD2; v_gene: TRBV12-3/TRBV12-4; j_gene: TRBJ2-5; CDR3nt: TGTGCCAGCAGCCCTACTAGCGGGAATGAAGAGACCCAGTACTTC; CDR3aa: CASSPTSGNEETQYF
abundance: many; d_gene: .; v_gene: TRBV10-3; j_gene: TRBJ1-1; CDR3nt: TGTGCCATCAGCGTAGAGGGGCACACTGAAGCTTTCTTT; CDR3aa: CAISVEGHTEAFF
abundance: .; d_gene: .; v_gene: TRBV25-1; j_gene: TRBJ2-7; CDR3nt: TGTGCTAGAGACTACGAGCAGTACTTC; CDR3aa: CARDYEQYF
abundance: .; d_gene: TRBD1; v_gene: TRBV6-6; j_gene: TRBJ2-7; CDR3nt: TGTGCCAGCTACAGGGGGGACTACGAGCAGTACTTC; CDR3aa: CASYRGDYEQYF
abundance: .; d_gene: .; v_gene: TRBV5-1; j_gene: TRBJ2-7; CDR3nt: TGCGCCAGCAGCTTGGGGCAGGTCGACTACGAGCAGTACTTC; CDR3aa: CASSLGQVDYEQYF
abundance: .; d_gene: .; v_gene: TRBV9; j_gene: TRBJ2-5; CDR3nt: TGTGCCAGCAGTGCTAGAGTACGCGTGATCCAAGAGACCCAGTACTTC; CDR3aa: CASSARVRVIQETQYF
abundance: .; d_gene: .; v_gene: TRBV29-1; j_gene: TRBJ2-5; CDR3nt: TGCAGCCCTTTGATCCAAGAGACCCAGTACTTC; CDR3aa: CSPLIQETQYF
abundance: .; d_gene: TRBD2; v_gene: TRBV20-1; j_gene: TRBJ2-3; CDR3nt: TGCAGAGTAGCGGGGGGAAAAGATACGCAGTATTTT; CDR3aa: CRVAGGKDTQYF
abundance: .; d_gene: .; v_gene: TRBV2; j_gene: TRBJ2-7; CDR3nt: TGTGCCAGCAGTGACGCGGAGGGCTACGAGCAGTACTTC; CDR3aa: CASSDAEGYEQYF
abundance: many; d_gene: TRBD1; v_gene: TRBV2; j_gene: TRBJ1-1; CDR3nt: TGTGCCAGCAGTGGGACAGGGGGCCCGAACACTGAAGCTTTCTTT; CDR3aa: CASSGTGGPNTEAFF
abundance: many; d_gene: TRBD1; v_gene: TRBV7-9; j_gene: TRBJ1-2; CDR3nt: TGTGCCAGCAGACCTCGACAGGGGGCGCGAGGCTACACCTTC; CDR3aa: CASRPRQGARGYTF
abundance: .; d_gene: .; v_gene: TRBV24-1; j_gene: TRBJ2-2; CDR3nt: TGTGCCACCCGCGGGGCGAACACCGGGAAGCTGTTTTTT; CDR3aa: CATRGANTGKLFF
abundance: .; d_gene: TRBD1; v_gene: TRBV7-9; j_gene: TRBJ1-1; CDR3nt: TGTGCCAGCAGCTTTGGGACAGGGAATCAGCCCCTGGCTTTCTTT; CDR3aa: CASSFGTGNQPLAFF
abundance: .; d_gene: .; v_gene: TRBV7-6; j_gene: TRBJ2-2; CDR3nt: TGTGCCAGCAGCTTAGGACAGGCGTCGTTTGGCGGGGAGCTGTTTTTT; CDR3aa: CASSLGQASFGGELFF
abundance: .; d_gene: TRBD2; v_gene: TRBV12-3/TRBV12-4; j_gene: TRBJ2-5; CDR3nt: TGTGCTAGTGGTGAGGGACTAGCGGGAGGAGAGACCCAGTACTTC; CDR3aa: CASGEGLAGGETQYF
abundance: .; d_gene: .; v_gene: TRBV10-2; j_gene: TRBJ1-5; CDR3nt: TGCGCCAGCAGTGTCTACAGGGCCTATAGCAATCAGCCCCAGCATTTT; CDR3aa: CASSVYRAYSNQPQHF
abundance: .; d_gene: .; v_gene: TRBV6-1; j_gene: TRBJ1-2; CDR3nt: TGTGCCAGCAGCTTCCCGGGCAGCTCCTATGGCTACACCTTC; CDR3aa: CASSFPGSSYGYTF
abundance: .; d_gene: TRBD1; v_gene: TRBV29-1; j_gene: TRBJ1-1; CDR3nt: TGCAGCGTCGAACAGGGGAGGGGCGTAGCTGAAGCTTTCTTT; CDR3aa: CSVEQGRGVAEAFF
abundance: .; d_gene: TRBD1; v_gene: TRBV29-1; j_gene: TRBJ1-2; CDR3nt: TGCAGCGTTGTGGGACAGGGGACTGACTATGGCTACACCTTC; CDR3aa: CSVVGQGTDYGYTF
abundance: .; d_gene: TRBD2; v_gene: TRBV7-9; j_gene: TRBJ2-7; CDR3nt: TGTGCCAGCGGCGGGGGGGATTACGAGCAGTACTTC; CDR3aa: CASGGGDYEQYF
abundance: many; d_gene: .; v_gene: TRBV15; j_gene: TRBJ1-3; CDR3nt: TGTGCCACCAGCGACTTTCGGGGAGGGTTCCTCAACTTT; CDR3aa: CATSDFRGGFLNF
abundance: .; d_gene: TRBD1; v_gene: TRBV4-3; j_gene: TRBJ1-6; CDR3nt: TGCGCCAGCCGTAACAGGGGAAGTTCACCCCTCCACTTT; CDR3aa: CASRNRGSSPLHF
abundance: .; d_gene: TRBD1; v_gene: TRBV15; j_gene: TRBJ1-4; CDR3nt: TGTGCCACCAGCAGATCGACAGGGCGGAATGAAAAACTGTTTTTT; CDR3aa: CATSRSTGRNEKLFF
abundance: few; d_gene: .; v_gene: TRBV10-3; j_gene: TRBJ1-5; CDR3nt: TGTGCCATCAGTGAACAGCATTTT; CDR3aa: CAISEQHF
abundance: .; d_gene: .; v_gene: TRBV7-2; j_gene: TRBJ2-5; CDR3nt: TGTGCCAGCAGCCCAGAACCCTCGTGGGAGACCCAGTACTTC; CDR3aa: CASSPEPSWETQYF
abundance: once; d_gene: TRBD1; v_gene: TRBV10-3; j_gene: TRBJ1-5; CDR3nt: TGTGCCATCAGTGCAGGGGGCTCCTATCAGCCCCAGCATTTT; CDR3aa: CAISAGGSYQPQHF
abundance: few; d_gene: .; v_gene: TRBV9; j_gene: TRBJ1-4; CDR3nt: TGTGCCAGCAGCGTCTTAGGGGGACGGGAAAAACTGTTTTTT; CDR3aa: CASSVLGGREKLFF
abundance: .; d_gene: TRBD2; v_gene: TRBV29-1; j_gene: TRBJ2-5; CDR3nt: TGCAGCGTTAACCCCGGGACTAGCGGGGGGGCCTATTTGGAGACCCAGTACTTC; CDR3aa: CSVNPGTSGGAYLETQYF
abundance: .; d_gene: .; v_gene: TRBV24-1; j_gene: TRBJ2-3; CDR3nt: TGTGCCACCAGTGACCTTAGCGGAGGCCGCACAGATACGCAGTATTTT; CDR3aa: CATSDLSGGRTDTQYF
abundance: medium-sized; d_gene: .; v_gene: TRBV7-8; j_gene: TRBJ1-1; CDR3nt: TGTGCCAGCAGCCTGCCTACAAACACTGAAGCTTTCTTT; CDR3aa: CASSLPTNTEAFF
abundance: few; d_gene: TRBD2; v_gene: TRBV2; j_gene: TRBJ2-5; CDR3nt: TGTGCCAGCAGCCAAAACGGAGCGGGGGAAGAGACCCAGTACTTC; CDR3aa: CASSQNGAGEETQYF
abundance: .; d_gene: .; v_gene: TRBV10-3; j_gene: TRBJ1-5; CDR3nt: .; CDR3aa: CASSIYLCSVATGNQPQHF
abundance: many; d_gene: .; v_gene: TRBV2; j_gene: TRBJ1-4; CDR3nt: TGTGCCAGCAGTCAGACAGCCAGTTATGAAAAACTGTTTTTT; CDR3aa: CASSQTASYEKLFF
abundance: .; d_gene: TRBD1; v_gene: TRBV25-1; j_gene: TRBJ2-3; CDR3nt: TGTGCCAGCGTACGTAGGGGACAGGGAAGAGATACGCAGTATTTT; CDR3aa: CASVRRGQGRDTQYF
abundance: .; d_gene: .; v_gene: TRBV7-3; j_gene: TRBJ1-1; CDR3nt: TGTGCCAGCAGCTTAACGCCCCAAGATGAAGCTTTCTTT; CDR3aa: CASSLTPQDEAFF
abundance: .; d_gene: .; v_gene: TRBV2; j_gene: TRBJ1-5; CDR3nt: TGTGCCAGTAGTATCAACCCCGGGACACCAAACAATCAGCCCCAGCATTTT; CDR3aa: CASSINPGTPNNQPQHF
abundance: .; d_gene: TRBD1; v_gene: TRBV7-9; j_gene: TRBJ2-7; CDR3nt: TGTGCCAGCAGTACTACGACAGGGACACACGAGCAGTACTTC; CDR3aa: CASSTTTGTHEQYF
abundance: .; d_gene: .; v_gene: TRBV29-1; j_gene: TRBJ1-5; CDR3nt: TGCAGCGTGGGGACCGAAAAGGGGCCCCAGCATTTT; CDR3aa: CSVGTEKGPQHF
abundance: .; d_gene: TRBD1; v_gene: TRBV29-1; j_gene: TRBJ2-7; CDR3nt: TGCAGCGTTGAGGACGGGACAGGGTTCTACGAGCAGTACTTC; CDR3aa: CSVEDGTGFYEQYF
abundance: .; d_gene: .; v_gene: TRBV24-1; j_gene: TRBJ2-5; CDR3nt: TGTGCCACCAGTGATTCCTCAGGGCCTCAAGAGACCCAGTACTTC; CDR3aa: CATSDSSGPQETQYF
abundance: few; d_gene: .; v_gene: TRBV19; j_gene: TRBJ2-7; CDR3nt: TGTGCCAGTAGTATAGGGCAGATAAACGAGCAGTACTTC; CDR3aa: CASSIGQINEQYF
abundance: once; d_gene: .; v_gene: TRBV5-8; j_gene: TRBJ1-2; CDR3nt: TGTGCCAGCAGTCGTATGGGGACGGACTATGGCTACACCTTC; CDR3aa: CASSRMGTDYGYTF